This T cell receptor beta chain stems from a study of blood T cell repertoires in COVID-19. Study details: Material from acute and convalescent COVID-19 was sourced from the United States, Italy and Spain.

V gave up 4 bases and J gave up 4 bases, with 35 bases separating them. The CDR3 is 22 amino acids. From germline, CDR1 is MGHRA and CDR2 YSYEKL. Libraries were prepared by immunoSEQ multiplex PCR; TCRdb keeps only in-frame clonotypes and omits some of them. The sample lists 200,000 to 300,000 clones, around 89% occurring once. The study assigned cohorts using participant-reported clinical history. The sequence came from a woman between 35 and 50 years old with acute COVID-19. This chain links TRBV4-1 with TRBJ2-1; unclear D gene. The specimen sequenced was PBMCs or T cells enriched from blood (not recorded which). The CDR3 region has the DNA TGCGCCAGCAGCCCGAATACGGCTAGTTTCCCCGGCCTCCCTCCTTTATACAATGAGCAGTTCTTC. Its protein product is CASSPNTASFPGLPPLYNEQFF.